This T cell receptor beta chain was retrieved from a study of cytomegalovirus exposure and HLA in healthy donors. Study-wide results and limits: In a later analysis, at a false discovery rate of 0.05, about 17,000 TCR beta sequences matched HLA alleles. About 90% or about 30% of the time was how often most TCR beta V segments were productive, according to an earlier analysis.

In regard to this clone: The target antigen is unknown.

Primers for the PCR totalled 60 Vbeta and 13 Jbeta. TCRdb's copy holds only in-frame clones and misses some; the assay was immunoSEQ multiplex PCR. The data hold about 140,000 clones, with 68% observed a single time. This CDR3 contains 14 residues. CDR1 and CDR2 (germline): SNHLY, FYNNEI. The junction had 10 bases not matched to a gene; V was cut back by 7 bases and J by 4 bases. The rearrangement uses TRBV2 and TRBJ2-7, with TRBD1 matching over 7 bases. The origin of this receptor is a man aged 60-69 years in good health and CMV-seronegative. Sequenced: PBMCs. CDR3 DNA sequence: TGTGCCAGCATAGAACAGGGGCCCTCGTACGAGCAGTACTTC. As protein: CASIEQGPSYEQYF. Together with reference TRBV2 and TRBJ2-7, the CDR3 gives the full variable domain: EPEVTQTPSHQVTQMGQEVILRCVPISNHLYFYWYRQILGQKVEFLVSFYNNEISEKSEIFDDQFSVERPDGSNFTLKIRSTKLEDSAMYFCASIEQGPSYEQYFGPGTRLTVT.